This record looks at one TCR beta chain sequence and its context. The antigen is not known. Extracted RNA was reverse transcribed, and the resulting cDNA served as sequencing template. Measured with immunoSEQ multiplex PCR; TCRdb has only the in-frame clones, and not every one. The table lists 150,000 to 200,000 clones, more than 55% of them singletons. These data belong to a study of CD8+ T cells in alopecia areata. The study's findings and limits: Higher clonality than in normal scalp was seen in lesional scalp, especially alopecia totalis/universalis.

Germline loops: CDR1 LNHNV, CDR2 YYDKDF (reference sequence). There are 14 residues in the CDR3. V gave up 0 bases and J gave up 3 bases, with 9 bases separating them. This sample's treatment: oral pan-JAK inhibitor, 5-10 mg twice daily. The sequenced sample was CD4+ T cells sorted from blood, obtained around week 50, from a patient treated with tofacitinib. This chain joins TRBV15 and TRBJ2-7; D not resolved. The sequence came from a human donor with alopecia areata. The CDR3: CATSRDRKGYEQYF. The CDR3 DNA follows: TGTGCCACCAGCAGAGATCGCAAGGGCTACGAGCAGTACTTC.